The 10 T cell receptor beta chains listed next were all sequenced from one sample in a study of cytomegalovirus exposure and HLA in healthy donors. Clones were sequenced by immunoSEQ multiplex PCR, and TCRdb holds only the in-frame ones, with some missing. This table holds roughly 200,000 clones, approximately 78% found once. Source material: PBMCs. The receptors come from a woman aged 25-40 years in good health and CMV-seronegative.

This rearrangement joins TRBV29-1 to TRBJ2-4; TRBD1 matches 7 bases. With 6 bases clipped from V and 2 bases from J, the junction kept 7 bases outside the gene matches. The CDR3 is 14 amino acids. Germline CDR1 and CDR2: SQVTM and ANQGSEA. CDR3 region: CSVARGSTKNIQYF. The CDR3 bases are TGCAGCGTAGCCAGGGGGTCGACCAAAAACATTCAGTACTTC.

This CDR3 reads CASSSGQTLSEQYF. CDR3 DNA: TGTGCCAGCAGCTCGGGACAGACGTTGTCGGAGCAGTACTTC. V and J are TRBV11-3 and TRBJ2-7, with 7 bases identical to TRBD1. This CDR3 comprises 14 residues. The V and J ends lost 4 bases and 7 bases, in that order; junction bases with no gene match: 10. Germline CDR1 and CDR2: SGHNT and YENEEA. Combining the CDR3 with reference TRBV11-3 and TRBJ2-7 gives the whole variable domain EAGVVQSPRYKIIEKKQPVAFWCNPISGHNTLYWYLQNLGQGPELLIRYENEEAVDDSQLPKDRFSAERLKGVDSTLKIQPAELGDSAVYLCASSSGQTLSEQYFGPGTRLTVT.

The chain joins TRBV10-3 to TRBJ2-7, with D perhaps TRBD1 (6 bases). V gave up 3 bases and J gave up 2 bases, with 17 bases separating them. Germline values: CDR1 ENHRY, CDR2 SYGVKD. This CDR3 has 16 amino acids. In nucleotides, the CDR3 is TGTGCCATCAGTGATACAGGGAACCCAAAGCCCTACGAGCAGTACTTC. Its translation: CAISDTGNPKPYEQYF.

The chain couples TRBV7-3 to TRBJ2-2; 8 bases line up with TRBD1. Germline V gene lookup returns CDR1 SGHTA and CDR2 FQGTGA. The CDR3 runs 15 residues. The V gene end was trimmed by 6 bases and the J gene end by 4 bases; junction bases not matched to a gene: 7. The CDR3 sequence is CASSLSGGPTGELFF. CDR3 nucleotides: TGTGCCAGCAGTCTGTCAGGGGGCCCCACCGGGGAGCTGTTTTTT.

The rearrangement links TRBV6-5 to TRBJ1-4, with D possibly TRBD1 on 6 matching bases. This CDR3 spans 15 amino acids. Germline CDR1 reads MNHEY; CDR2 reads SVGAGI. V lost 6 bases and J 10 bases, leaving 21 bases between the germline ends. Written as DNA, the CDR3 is TGTGCCAGCAGGTTTCAGGGGCCAGGAGGTGGAAAACTGTTTTTT. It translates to CASRFQGPGGGKLFF.

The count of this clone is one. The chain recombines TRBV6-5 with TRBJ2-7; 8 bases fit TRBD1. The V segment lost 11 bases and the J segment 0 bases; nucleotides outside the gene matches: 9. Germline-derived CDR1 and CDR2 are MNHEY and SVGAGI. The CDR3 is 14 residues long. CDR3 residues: CAVQRDRYSYEQYF. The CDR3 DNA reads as TGTGCCGTACAGAGGGACAGGTACTCCTACGAGCAGTACTTC.

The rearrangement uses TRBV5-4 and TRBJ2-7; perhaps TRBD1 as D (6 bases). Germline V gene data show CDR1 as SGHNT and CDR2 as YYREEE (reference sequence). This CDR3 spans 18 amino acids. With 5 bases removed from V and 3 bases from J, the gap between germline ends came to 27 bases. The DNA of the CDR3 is TGTGCCAGCAGTATCGGAGGCTACAGGGAACTCACTAACTACGAGCAGTACTTC. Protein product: CASSIGGYRELTNYEQYF.

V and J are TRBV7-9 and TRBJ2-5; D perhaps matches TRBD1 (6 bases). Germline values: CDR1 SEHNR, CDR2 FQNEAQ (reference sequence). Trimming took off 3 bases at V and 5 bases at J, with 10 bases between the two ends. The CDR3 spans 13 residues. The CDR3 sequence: CASSFEGGETQYF. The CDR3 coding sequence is TGTGCCAGCAGCTTTGAAGGGGGTGAGACCCAGTACTTC. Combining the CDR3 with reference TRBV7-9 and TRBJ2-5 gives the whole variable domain DTGVSQNPRHKITKRGQNVTFRCDPISEHNRLYWYRQTLGQGPEFLTYFQNEAQLEKSRLLSDRFSAERPKGSFSTLEIQRTEQGDSAMYLCASSFEGGETQYFGPGTRLLVL.

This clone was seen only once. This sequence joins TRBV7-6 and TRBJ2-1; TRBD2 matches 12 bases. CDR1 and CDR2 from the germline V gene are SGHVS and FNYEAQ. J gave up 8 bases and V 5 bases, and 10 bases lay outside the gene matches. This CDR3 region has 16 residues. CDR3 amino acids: CASSDPLAGGRDEQFF. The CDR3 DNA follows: TGTGCCAGCAGCGACCCCCTAGCGGGGGGGCGGGATGAGCAGTTCTTC.

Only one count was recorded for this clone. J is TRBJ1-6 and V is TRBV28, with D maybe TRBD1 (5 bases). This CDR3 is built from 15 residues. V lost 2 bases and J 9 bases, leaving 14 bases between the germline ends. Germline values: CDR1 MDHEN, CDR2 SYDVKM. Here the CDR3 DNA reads TGTGCCAGCAGTTTAGGTCCAGGGTCCGGTTCACCCCTCCACTTT. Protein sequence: CASSLGPGSGSPLHF.